This T cell receptor (beta chain) comes out of a study of blood T cell repertoires in COVID-19. This clone showed up just once. V lost 5 bases to trimming and J lost 4 bases, with 15 bases between them. This CDR3 spans 15 amino acids. Per germline, CDR1 MGHRA and CDR2 YSYEKL. In the original analysis: Amplification of reference gene primers provided the estimated nucleated cell counts. Produced via immunoSEQ multiplex PCR; TCRdb's table is partial and in-frame only. D and trimming come from the DNA, and the V and J calls and clone size come from that table. The sample consists of roughly 260,000 clones, 91% of them appearing once.

This TCR came from a person in their late teens or twenties with COVID-19, enrolled during active disease. Sequencing input: peripheral blood. The chain links TRBV4-1 to TRBJ1-3; weak D call: TRBD1 (6 bases). CDR3 nucleotides: TGCGCCAGCAGCTCAACGGGGGGGGCGGGAAACACCATATATTTT. Its translation is CASSSTGGAGNTIYF.